This T cell receptor beta chain was recorded in a study of T cell repertoires in cytomegalovirus infection. On this clonotype: Antigen: not known. Sequence at one end of the junction differs from germline and may be a read error.

Germline V lookup: CDR1 LNHDA, CDR2 SQIVND (reference sequence). This CDR3 is built from 11 residues. TCRdb re-derived calls from the reads in MiXCR, one entry per CDR3 protein. This sample has some 800,000 distinct CDR3 sequences, with 30% to 35% found just once. The chain is built from TRBV19 and TRBJ1-1; perhaps TRBD1 as D (6 bases). The receptor was derived from a human donor in good health (CMV status not recorded). Some clones in this sample may be carry-over from other donors' samples. This material consisted of cultured CD8+ T cells from PBMCs, taken from culture after CMV antigen stimulation. CDR3 loop: CYSRGPREAFF. CDR3 DNA sequence: TGCTACTCCAGGGGCCCCAGAGAAGCTTTCTTT.